This T cell receptor (beta chain) appears in the sequencing data of a study of post-analysis software for immune sequencing data. Study at large: Progressive-relapsing, secondary progressive and relapsing-remitting multiple sclerosis were among the disease courses included. The study's findings and limits: There was significantly lower normalized Chao1 diversity in multiple sclerosis patients than in controls.

Unique molecular identifiers tagged the TCR beta cDNA libraries. Each CDR3 protein gets one entry after TCRdb re-called the PCR reads with MiXCR. Among roughly 670,000 distinct CDR3 sequences listed, approximately 60% were seen once. This clonotype was detected only a few times. What it binds is unknown. What was sequenced was blood. The clonotype comes from a girl aged 2-10 years with multiple sclerosis.

Here the CDR3 DNA reads TGTGCCAGCGAAGAAGGGGCAGATACGCAGTATTTT. Amino acids: CASEEGADTQYF. This chain joins TRBV2 and TRBJ2-3; perhaps TRBD1 as D (5 bases). Per germline, CDR1 SNHLY and CDR2 FYNNEI. The CDR3 is 12 amino acids. Trimming cost V 8 bases and J 4 bases, with 10 bases left between them.